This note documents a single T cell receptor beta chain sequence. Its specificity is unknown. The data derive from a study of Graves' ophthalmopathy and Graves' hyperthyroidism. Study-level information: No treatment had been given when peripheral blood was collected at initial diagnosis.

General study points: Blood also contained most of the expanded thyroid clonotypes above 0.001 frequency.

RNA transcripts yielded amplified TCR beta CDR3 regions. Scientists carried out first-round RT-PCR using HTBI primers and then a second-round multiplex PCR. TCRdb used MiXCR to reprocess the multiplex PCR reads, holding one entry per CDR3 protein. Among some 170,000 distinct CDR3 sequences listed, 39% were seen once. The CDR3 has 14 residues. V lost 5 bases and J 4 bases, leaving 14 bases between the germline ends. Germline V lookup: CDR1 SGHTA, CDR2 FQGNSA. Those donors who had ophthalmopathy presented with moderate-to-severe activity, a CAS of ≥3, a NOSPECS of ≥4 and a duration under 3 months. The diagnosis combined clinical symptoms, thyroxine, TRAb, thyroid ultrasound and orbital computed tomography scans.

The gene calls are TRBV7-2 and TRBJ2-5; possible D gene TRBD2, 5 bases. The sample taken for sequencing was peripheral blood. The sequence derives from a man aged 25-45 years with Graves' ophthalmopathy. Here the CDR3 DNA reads TGTGCCAGCAGCCCTCAACTAGGCCCAGAGACCCAGTACTTC. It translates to CASSPQLGPETQYF.